This T cell receptor (beta chain) was recorded in a study of shared clonotypes between healthy human individuals. On the study more broadly: Each donor's CD8 memory used one plate, CD8 naive two, each CD4 subset three. Overall study findings and caveats: With a few donors compared, approximately 5% of naive CD4 clonotypes were shared. Unshared clonotypes carried lower generation probabilities than those common to all four donors.

For this clone: Its antigen is still unknown.

V lost 2 bases, J lost 8 bases, and 6 bases stayed unmatched. The germline V gene has CDR1 SNHLY and CDR2 FYNNEI. The CDR3 contains 14 residues. The protocol was immunoSEQ multiplex PCR, while the TCRdb copy is restricted to in-frame clones and leaves out a portion. Of 2 million to 2.5 million clones listed, roughly 93% are singletons. The chain combines TRBV2 with TRBJ2-4, with 7 positions matching TRBD1. This TCR derives from a man between 18 and 29 years old in good health. Some clones in this sample may be carry-over from other donors' samples. Sequencing was done on a sample of naive CD4+ T cells from PBMCs. Documented subset: CD45RA+ positively selected. CDR3 coding DNA: TGTGCCAGCAGTGAATGGACAACAGGGGACATTCAGTACTTC. Its protein is CASSEWTTGDIQYF.